Presented here are 26 T cell receptor beta chains from one specimen sequenced in a study of naive and memory T cell subsets. Both TRBC1 and TRBC2 were covered by a beta constant-region primer of two equimolar oligonucleotides. TCRdb re-analysed the UMI-ligation and nested PCR reads in MiXCR, keeping a single row per CDR3 protein. Of 65,000 to 85,000 distinct CDR3 sequences listed, 10% to 15% are singletons. Sequenced input: central memory CD4+ T cells from blood. All receptors derive from a human donor in good health.

The V and J genes are TRBV20-1 and TRBJ1-3; 11 nucleotides agree with TRBD1. Losses at the gene ends were 3 bases for V and 0 bases for J; bases not matched to a gene: 4. This CDR3 is built from 16 residues. CDR1 is DFQATT and CDR2 is SNEGSKA in the germline V gene (reference sequence). CDR3 residues: CSARSGTGGSGNTIYF. DNA for the CDR3: TGCAGTGCTAGGTCCGGGACAGGGGGCTCTGGAAACACCATATATTTT.

DNA for the CDR3: TGTGCCAGCAGCCAAGATGGTCGGACTAGCGGGAGGGGGAGCACAGATACGCAGTATTTT. Protein sequence: CASSQDGRTSGRGSTDTQYF. The chain employs TRBV4-2 and TRBJ2-3, with 15 bases matching TRBD2. V gave up 0 bases and J gave up 0 bases; unmatched junction bases: 7. Per germline, CDR1 LGHNA and CDR2 YNFKEQ. The CDR3 runs to 20 residues.

CDR3 in amino acids: CASRGAASNYEQYF. In nucleotides, the CDR3 is TGTGCCAGCCGAGGGGCCGCCTCCAACTACGAGCAGTACTTC. The V call is TRBV12-3 or TRBV12-4, the J call TRBJ2-7; D might be TRBD1 or TRBD2, each matching 5 bases. Trimming took off 8 bases at V and 3 bases at J, with 17 bases between the two ends. The CDR3 has 14 residues.

The chain recombines TRBV27 with TRBJ2-1; D is uncertain. V shed 5 bases and J shed 9 bases, with 11 bases lying between them. CDR1 is MNHEY, CDR2 SMNVEV, per germline (reference sequence). The CDR3 has 12 amino acids. DNA of the CDR3: TGTGCCAGCAGTCCTACCAGTGCTGAGCAGTTCTTC. Its protein is CASSPTSAEQFF.

This clonotype was observed a few times. The J gene is TRBJ1-5, the V gene TRBV20-1, with unresolved D. Trimming shortened V by 3 bases and J by 7 bases, and 16 bases separated the two germline ends. The CDR3 has 14 residues. From germline, CDR1 is DFQATT and CDR2 SNEGSKA (reference sequence). DNA for the CDR3: TGCAGTGCTAGGATCGGGGAGACGGGCCAGCCCCAGCATTTT. Translation: CSARIGETGQPQHF.

This clonotype has a count of ten or more. The V call is TRBV21-1, the J call TRBJ2-3; the table's D call of TRBD2 was not tested on the DNA. TRBV21-1 is classified as a pseudogene. The CDR3 totals 17 residues. CDR3 amino acids: CANPDERESKRADTQYF. The CDR3 region has the DNA TGTGCCAACCCCGACGAGCGGGAGTCAAAACGTGCGGATACGCAGTATTTT.

This clonotype was picked up many times. The chain combines TRBV4-1 with TRBJ1-2; D call uncertain. Germline CDR1 MGHRA, CDR2 YSYEKL. The CDR3 is 16 amino acids. The V end was cut by 1 base, the J end by 5 bases, with 17 bases between. CDR3 protein: CASSQVSESKLYGYTF. The CDR3 DNA is TGCGCCAGCAGCCAAGTTTCCGAGTCCAAACTATATGGCTACACCTTC.

The sample holds a few counts of this clonotype. This rearrangement joins TRBV7-9 to TRBJ2-2; maybe TRBD2 (6 bases). CDR3 length: 15 residues. Trimming stripped 3 bases from V and 7 bases from J, with 15 bases between. CDR1 is SEHNR, CDR2 FQNEAQ, per germline (reference sequence). CDR3 region: CASSFSGSGGGELFF. The CDR3 bases are TGTGCCAGCAGCTTTAGCGGCTCCGGTGGCGGGGAGCTGTTTTTT. Full variable domain (outside the CDR3, taken from reference TRBV7-9 and TRBJ2-2): DTGVSQNPRHKITKRGQNVTFRCDPISEHNRLYWYRQTLGQGPEFLTYFQNEAQLEKSRLLSDRFSAERPKGSFSTLEIQRTEQGDSAMYLCASSFSGSGGGELFFGEGSRLTVL.

This clonotype was detected many times. The V gene is TRBV7-9, the J gene TRBJ1-4, with D perhaps TRBD1 (5 bases). Germline V CDR1 and CDR2: SEHNR, FQNEAQ (reference sequence). The germline V and J ends were trimmed by 4 bases and 8 bases, with 8 bases remaining between them. This CDR3 region has 12 residues. The DNA of the CDR3 is TGTGCCAGCAGCTCCAGACAGGAAAAACTGTTTTTT. Translation: CASSSRQEKLFF.

There are a few counts of this clonotype. The gene calls are TRBV28 and TRBJ1-3, with D tentatively TRBD1 (5 bases). Germline lookup yields CDR1 MDHEN and CDR2 SYDVKM. CDR3 size: 16 residues. Trimming cost V 7 bases and J 1 base, with 17 bases left between them. The CDR3 is CASIRNPAGSGNTIYF. DNA of the CDR3: TGTGCCAGCATACGAAATCCGGCAGGGTCTGGAAACACCATATATTTT.

This clonotype was counted a few times. The chain combines TRBV6-2 or TRBV6-3 with TRBJ2-7; the D is unclear. CDR3 length: 15 amino acids. Germline values: CDR1 MNHEY, CDR2 SVGEGT. V was trimmed by 6 bases and J by 3 bases, leaving 18 bases between them. This CDR3 is CASSPTLGQHYEQYF. CDR3 bases: TGTGCCAGCAGCCCCACCCTCGGGCAACACTACGAGCAGTACTTC.

This clonotype turned up a few times. The chain has TRBV11-2 and TRBJ2-4; TRBD2 aligns across 7 bases. This CDR3 region has 15 residues. CDR1 and CDR2 (germline): SGHAT, FQNNGV. J was trimmed by 7 bases and V by 0 bases; bases with no gene match: 6. CDR3 protein: CASSLDPGGGNIQYF. The CDR3 DNA sequence: TGTGCCAGCAGCTTAGATCCGGGGGGTGGGAACATTCAGTACTTC.

This clonotype was counted a few times. This chain joins TRBV7-9 and TRBJ1-6; D is ambiguous. CDR3 length: 12 residues. The V end was cut by 8 bases, the J end by 7 bases, with 9 bases between. CDR1 and CDR2 (germline): SEHNR, FQNEAQ (reference sequence). The CDR3 DNA sequence: TGTGCCAGCGGTCCGGGGAATTCACCCCTCCACTTT. Protein sequence: CASGPGNSPLHF.

There are many counts of this clonotype. This chain joins TRBV12-3 or TRBV12-4 and TRBJ2-1, with 10 bases aligning to TRBD2. The V and J ends lost 6 bases and 2 bases, in that order; junction bases with no gene match: 1. CDR3 size: 14 residues. The CDR3 bases are TGTGCCAGCAGCGGACTAGCGGCCTACAATGAGCAGTTCTTC. Translation gives CASSGLAAYNEQFF.

In this sample, this clonotype turned up many times. The chain joins TRBV5-1 to TRBJ2-3; a possible D gene is TRBD1 (5 bases). The CDR3 is 15 residues long. The V end was cut by 4 bases, the J end by 4 bases, with 16 bases between. Germline CDR1 and CDR2: SGHRS and YFSETQ. In DNA form, the CDR3 reads TGCGCCAGCAGCCTGGGGCCCACCGGTGCAGATACGCAGTATTTT. This sequence encodes CASSLGPTGADTQYF.

The rearrangement links TRBV24-1 to TRBJ2-5, with D possibly being TRBD1 (6 bases). The CDR3 runs to 16 residues. Per germline, CDR1 KGHDR and CDR2 SFDVKD. Trimming removed 4 bases from V and 5 bases from J, with 19 bases in between. CDR3 sequence: CATSDSRDNGGETQYF. The DNA for the CDR3 is TGTGCCACCAGTGACAGCCGGGACAATGGCGGGGAGACCCAGTACTTC.

V gene TRBV7-2 combines with J gene TRBJ2-7; tentative D call: TRBD2 (5 bases). The V end was cut by 5 bases, the J end by 1 base, with 9 bases between. The CDR3 runs 13 residues. Germline assignment: CDR1 SGHTA and CDR2 FQGNSA. In DNA form, the CDR3 reads TGTGCCAGCAGCATCGGACTTTCCTACGAGCAGTACTTC. Its translation is CASSIGLSYEQYF. Full variable domain (remainder filled in from reference TRBV7-2 and TRBJ2-7): GAGVSQSPSNKVTEKGKDVELRCDPISGHTALYWYRQSLGQGLEFLIYFQGNSAPDKSGLPSDRFSAERTGGSVSTLTIQRTQQEDSAVYLCASSIGLSYEQYFGPGTRLTVT.

In this sample, this clonotype turned up many times. J is TRBJ2-7 and V is TRBV4-3, with D possibly matching TRBD2 (5 bases). Trimming cost V 3 bases and J 0 bases, with 15 bases left between them. The CDR3 has 16 residues. Per germline, CDR1 LGHNA and CDR2 YSLEER. The CDR3 loop is CASSQQLATSSYEQYF. The CDR3 coding sequence is TGCGCCAGCAGCCAGCAGTTAGCGACAAGCTCCTACGAGCAGTACTTC.

This clonotype has at least ten counts. The chain employs TRBV6-6 and TRBJ2-7; no definite D call. V lost 0 bases and J lost 8, with 14 bases in between. This CDR3 contains 14 residues. Germline CDR1 and CDR2: MNHNY and SVGAGI (reference sequence). This CDR3 is CASSYSILTRKQYF. The CDR3 region has the DNA TGTGCCAGCAGTTACTCGATTCTGACCCGAAAGCAGTACTTC.

The V call is TRBV7-2, the J call TRBJ2-5, with D tentatively TRBD1 or TRBD2 (5 bases each). Trimming took 5 bases from V and 4 from J, leaving 14 bases between them. There are 14 residues in the CDR3. CDR1 is SGHTA, CDR2 FQGNSA, per germline. In nucleotides, the CDR3 is TGTGCCAGCAGCCAGTTCCGGGGACCAGAGACCCAGTACTTC. Its translation: CASSQFRGPETQYF.

This clonotype came up a few times. The chain uses TRBV27 and TRBJ1-2; 9 bases map to TRBD1. The trim removed 8 bases at V and 0 bases at J, leaving 13 bases unmatched. Germline V gene sequence: CDR1 MNHEY, CDR2 SMNVEV (reference sequence). This CDR3 region has 17 residues. The CDR3 DNA is TGTGCCAGCGGACGTGGGACAGGGAGGGGGACTAACTATGGCTACACCTTC. The encoded protein is CASGRGTGRGTNYGYTF.

This clonotype has ten or more counts. This sequence joins TRBV4-3 and TRBJ2-2; 7 bases map to TRBD2. The CDR3 covers 16 residues. Germline trimming cut 2 bases from V and 4 bases from J; bases unmatched to any gene: 7. CDR1 is LGHNA, CDR2 YSLEER, per germline. Here the CDR3 DNA reads TGCGCCAGCAGCCAACAGCGGGGTCTATCCACCGGGGAGCTGTTTTTT. It translates to CASSQQRGLSTGELFF.

CDR3 protein: CASSQDWAGNTEAFF. CDR3 bases: TGCGCCAGCAGCCAAGATTGGGCAGGAAACACTGAAGCTTTCTTT. The chain has TRBV4-1 and TRBJ1-1, with D uncertain. The CDR3 covers 15 residues. CDR1 is MGHRA, CDR2 YSYEKL, per germline. V shed 0 bases and J shed 2 bases, with 10 bases lying between them.

This clonotype was recorded many times. The chain uses TRBV20-1 and TRBJ2-1; tentative D call: TRBD2 (5 bases). CDR3 length: 14 residues. Per germline, CDR1 DFQATT and CDR2 SNEGSKA (reference sequence). Trimming cost V 2 bases and J 4 bases, with 12 bases left between them. For the CDR3, the DNA is TGCAGTGCTAGATCTATGTCGGGGTACAATGAGCAGTTCTTC. This translates into CSARSMSGYNEQFF.

A few counts support this clonotype. The rearrangement joins TRBV28 to TRBJ2-3, with D possibly being TRBD1 (6 bases). The V and J ends lost 1 base and 3 bases respectively, with 11 bases between them. Germline V gene sequence: CDR1 MDHEN, CDR2 SYDVKM. The CDR3 is 15 residues long. In DNA form, the CDR3 reads TGTGCCAGCAGTTTATCGGACAGAGCGACAGATACGCAGTATTTT. It encodes CASSLSDRATDTQYF.

The chain links TRBV7-2 to TRBJ2-7; no clear D gene. CDR1 SGHTA and CDR2 FQGNSA come from the germline V gene. The CDR3 has 12 amino acids. Trimming removed 1 base at V and 7 bases at J, with 8 bases between. The CDR3 loop is CASSLGIGEQYF. The CDR3 DNA sequence: TGTGCCAGCAGCTTAGGTATTGGGGAGCAGTACTTC.